The rows below give T cell receptor beta chains drawn from one sample of a study of blood T cell repertoires in COVID-19. Generated by immunoSEQ multiplex PCR, the TCRdb table keeps only in-frame clones and is missing some. The sample shows about 190,000 clones, roughly 85% of them seen only once. Material for sequencing was peripheral blood. Receptors originate from a woman in her twenties or thirties with acute or convalescent COVID-19. The CDR3 runs from the conserved cysteine through the conserved F or W. Fields, in order: J gene, D gene, clone size, V gene, CDR3 DNA, CDR3 protein. The D gene is left open where the match is weak. Size tells how often a clone was seen (once, few, many) or the class of an expanded clone, and some rows leave it out.

J gene: TRBJ1-2; D gene: TRBD1; clone size: NA; V gene: TRBV12-3/TRBV12-4; CDR3 DNA: TGTGCCAGCAGTTTCTCAGGGGGAAATGGCTACACCTTC; CDR3 protein: CASSFSGGNGYTF
J gene: TRBJ1-3; D gene: NA; clone size: NA; V gene: TRBV7-2; CDR3 DNA: TGTGCCAGCAGCTCCTATGGAAACACCATATATTTT; CDR3 protein: CASSSYGNTIYF
J gene: TRBJ2-7; D gene: TRBD1; clone size: few; V gene: TRBV4-1; CDR3 DNA: TGCGCCAGCAGCCAACCCGGGACAGTTACCTACGAGCAGTACTTC; CDR3 protein: CASSQPGTVTYEQYF
J gene: TRBJ2-1; D gene: TRBD2; clone size: NA; V gene: TRBV10-3; CDR3 DNA: TGTGCCATCAATTCTGAGCGGGGGGGCCTCAATGAGCAGTTCTTC; CDR3 protein: CAINSERGGLNEQFF
J gene: TRBJ1-6; D gene: TRBD1; clone size: NA; V gene: TRBV6-5; CDR3 DNA: TGTGCCAGCAGTTACTCGACAGGGGTTAATTCACCCCTCCACTTT; CDR3 protein: CASSYSTGVNSPLHF
J gene: TRBJ2-2; D gene: TRBD1; clone size: NA; V gene: TRBV9; CDR3 DNA: TGTGCCAGCAGCCTGAAGGGACAGCTAAACACCGGGGAGCTGTTTTTT; CDR3 protein: CASSLKGQLNTGELFF
J gene: TRBJ1-2; D gene: NA; clone size: few; V gene: TRBV30; CDR3 DNA: TGTGCCTGGAGTACCGGGGTGGGTGGCTACACCTTC; CDR3 protein: CAWSTGVGGYTF
J gene: TRBJ1-1; D gene: TRBD1; clone size: NA; V gene: TRBV20-1; CDR3 DNA: TGCAGTGCTAGTCAGCCACAGGGGGCGGTGGGTGAAGCTTTCTTT; CDR3 protein: CSASQPQGAVGEAFF
J gene: TRBJ2-3; D gene: TRBD1; clone size: NA; V gene: TRBV2; CDR3 DNA: TGTGCCAGCAGTGAAGCGCCCTCAGGGGGCCTGTCCACAGATACGCAGTATTTT; CDR3 protein: CASSEAPSGGLSTDTQYF
J gene: TRBJ2-7; D gene: NA; clone size: few; V gene: TRBV9; CDR3 DNA: TGTGCCAGCAGCGCGGGAAGCAGGGGCTACGAGCAGTACTTC; CDR3 protein: CASSAGSRGYEQYF
J gene: TRBJ2-3; D gene: NA; clone size: NA; V gene: TRBV5-1; CDR3 DNA: TGCGCCAGCAGCTCAGCACTAGCAGGGACAGATACGCAGTATTTT; CDR3 protein: CASSSALAGTDTQYF
J gene: TRBJ1-6; D gene: NA; clone size: NA; V gene: TRBV21-1; CDR3 DNA: TGTGCCAGTACTAGACAGGGGGGAAGTAATTCACCCCTCCACTTT; CDR3 protein: CASTRQGGSNSPLHF
J gene: TRBJ2-1; D gene: NA; clone size: NA; V gene: TRBV27; CDR3 DNA: TGTGCCAGCAGTGAGAGCTCCTACAATGAGCAGTTCTTC; CDR3 protein: CASSESSYNEQFF
J gene: TRBJ2-7; D gene: NA; clone size: NA; V gene: TRBV28; CDR3 DNA: TGTGCCAGCAGCCCCCCTTCGGGGGGCGCCGGGGGGTACGAGCAGTACTTC; CDR3 protein: CASSPPSGGAGGYEQYF
J gene: TRBJ1-2; D gene: NA; clone size: few; V gene: TRBV7-9; CDR3 DNA: TGTGCCAGCAGCTTAGACAGGATTAACTATGGCTACACCTTC; CDR3 protein: CASSLDRINYGYTF
J gene: TRBJ1-6; D gene: NA; clone size: NA; V gene: TRBV5-1; CDR3 DNA: TGCGCCAGCAGCTTGACAAACTCCTATAATTCACCCCTCCACTTT; CDR3 protein: CASSLTNSYNSPLHF
J gene: TRBJ2-3; D gene: NA; clone size: NA; V gene: TRBV11-2; CDR3 DNA: TGTGCCAGCAGCTTAGAGGGCCTCACAGATACGCAGTATTTT; CDR3 protein: CASSLEGLTDTQYF
J gene: TRBJ1-2; D gene: NA; clone size: NA; V gene: TRBV9; CDR3 DNA: TGTGCCAGCAGCGTAGGCGACTTAGGGGGAATCGGCTATGGCTACACCTTC; CDR3 protein: CASSVGDLGGIGYGYTF
J gene: TRBJ1-3; D gene: NA; clone size: NA; V gene: TRBV21-1; CDR3 DNA: TGTGCCAGCAGCAAAGGTGGGGAGACTGGAAACACCATATATTTT; CDR3 protein: CASSKGGETGNTIYF
J gene: TRBJ2-3; D gene: TRBD2; clone size: NA; V gene: TRBV30; CDR3 DNA: TGTGCCTGGAGTGACCTGACTCACGCGGGAGACCCCACAGATACGCAGTATTTT; CDR3 protein: CAWSDLTHAGDPTDTQYF
J gene: TRBJ2-5; D gene: NA; clone size: NA; V gene: TRBV6-2/TRBV6-3; CDR3 DNA: TGTGCCAGCAGTCTGGGGAGCGGACAAGAGACCCAGTACTTC; CDR3 protein: CASSLGSGQETQYF
J gene: TRBJ2-5; D gene: NA; clone size: NA; V gene: TRBV20-1; CDR3 DNA: TGCAGTGCTAGTAGGGGGATGGTGGAGACCCAGTACTTC; CDR3 protein: CSASRGMVETQYF
J gene: TRBJ2-1; D gene: TRBD2; clone size: NA; V gene: TRBV25-1; CDR3 DNA: TGTGCCAGCTGTCCCGGGGGACTAGATTCGAGTGAGCAGTTCTTC; CDR3 protein: CASCPGGLDSSEQFF
J gene: TRBJ2-5; D gene: NA; clone size: NA; V gene: TRBV6-1; CDR3 DNA: TGTGCCAGCAGTGATCAGGGGCAAGAGACCCAGTACTTC; CDR3 protein: CASSDQGQETQYF
J gene: TRBJ1-1; D gene: NA; clone size: NA; V gene: TRBV7-9; CDR3 DNA: TGTGCCAGCAGCTTAGGAGGAGACCCAAGGACTGAAGCTTTCTTT; CDR3 protein: CASSLGGDPRTEAFF
J gene: TRBJ1-2; D gene: NA; clone size: few; V gene: TRBV6-5; CDR3 DNA: TGTGCCAGCACCGAGACACTTCGATATGGCTACACCTTC; CDR3 protein: CASTETLRYGYTF
J gene: TRBJ1-2; D gene: NA; clone size: NA; V gene: TRBV30; CDR3 DNA: TGTGCCTCTGGTTCAGGGTTGGGTGGCTACACCTTC; CDR3 protein: CASGSGLGGYTF
J gene: TRBJ2-4; D gene: TRBD2; clone size: NA; V gene: TRBV4-2; CDR3 DNA: TGTGCCAGCAGCCAAGAAGGAGGACAGCGGGGGAAAAACATTCAGTACTTC; CDR3 protein: CASSQEGGQRGKNIQYF
J gene: TRBJ2-1; D gene: TRBD2; clone size: NA; V gene: TRBV19; CDR3 DNA: TGTGCCAGTAGTAGTACAAGCGGGGCCCTCCGAGAGCAGTTCTTC; CDR3 protein: CASSSTSGALREQFF
J gene: TRBJ1-2; D gene: NA; clone size: NA; V gene: TRBV6-5; CDR3 DNA: TGTGCCAGCCTAGAGCCCGGGGAGTGGTCCTATGGCTACACCTTC; CDR3 protein: CASLEPGEWSYGYTF
J gene: TRBJ2-7; D gene: TRBD1; clone size: NA; V gene: TRBV19; CDR3 DNA: TGTGCCAGTAGTATCGGACAGGTAGCCGAGCAGTACTTC; CDR3 protein: CASSIGQVAEQYF